These 30 T cell receptor beta chains originate from one sample sequenced in a study of PD-1 blockade in mismatch repair-deficient tumors. Assay used: immunoSEQ multiplex PCR; TCRdb lists only in-frame clones, some missing. There are 15,000 to 25,000 clones in the sample; around 79% occur only once, and less than 1.5% lies in the top ten. Sequenced here: PBMCs, sampled 52 weeks after starting pembrolizumab. These receptors all come from an adult with mismatch repair-deficient cancer.

The chain uses TRBV28 and TRBJ1-3; D remains ambiguous. Per germline, CDR1 MDHEN and CDR2 SYDVKM. Trimming took off 4 bases at V and 0 bases at J, with 10 bases between the two ends. The CDR3 contains 15 residues. Here the CDR3 DNA reads TGTGCCAGCAGTTCGGTGCATGGCTCTGGAAACACCATATATTTT. It is translated as CASSSVHGSGNTIYF. Drawing the rest from reference TRBV28 and TRBJ1-3, the complete variable domain is DVKVTQSSRYLVKRTGEKVFLECVQDMDHENMFWYRQDPGLGLRLIYFSYDVKMKEKGDIPEGYSVSREKKERFSLILESASTNQTSMYLCASSSVHGSGNTIYFGEGSWLTVV.

This sequence joins TRBV10-3 and TRBJ1-4, with D tentatively TRBD1 (5 bases). V was pared by 2 bases and J by 10 bases, with 14 bases between. The CDR3 is made up of 14 amino acids. Germline CDR1 ENHRY, CDR2 SYGVKD. The CDR3 here is CAISETGVEGKLFF. As DNA, the CDR3 is TGTGCCATCAGTGAGACAGGAGTGGAAGGAAAACTGTTTTTT.

The CDR3 DNA reads as TGTGCCAGCCCCGGCTGGACTAGCGGGAGAAATGAGCAGTTCTTC. Protein product: CASPGWTSGRNEQFF. The chain joins TRBV5-8 to TRBJ2-1, with TRBD2 matching over 13 bases. Germline CDR1 SGHTS, CDR2 YDEGEE. The J segment lost 7 bases and the V segment lost 7 bases, leaving 8 bases of the junction unmatched. There are 15 residues in the CDR3.

Only one count was recorded for this clone. The V gene is TRBV5-1, the J gene TRBJ2-4; 12 nucleotides align to TRBD2. This CDR3 spans 20 amino acids. V lost 0 bases to trimming and J lost 3 bases; unmatched junction nucleotides: 13. Germline CDR1 and CDR2: SGHRS and YFSETQ. CDR3 region: CASSLDRLAGGPSGKNIQYF. CDR3 DNA sequence: TGCGCCAGCAGCTTGGATCGGCTAGCGGGAGGGCCTTCGGGCAAAAACATTCAGTACTTC.

This clone was seen a few times. As the CDR3 is not closed by the conserved phenylalanine or tryptophan, this likely results from a read error. The DNA is left out, because the CDR3 cannot be placed on it with certainty; the CDR3 is given as TCRdb lists it. The V and J genes are TRBV6-4 and TRBJ2-7; the D call of TRBD2 is as the table states it, not checked on the DNA. Germline CDR1 MRHNA, CDR2 SNTAGT. The CDR3 has 8 amino acids, counting both end residues. The CDR3 loop is CASSDPRI.

This clone came up a few times. CDR3 region: CAWSVSGTGKSPLHF. The CDR3 coding sequence is TGTGCCTGGAGTGTATCTGGGACAGGGAAATCACCCCTCCACTTT. J is TRBJ1-6 and V is TRBV30, with 9 bases lining up with TRBD1. This CDR3 comprises 15 residues. CDR1 is GTSNPN, CDR2 SVGIG, per germline (reference sequence). After removal of 0 bases from V and 10 bases from J, the junction contained 7 bases not matched to a gene.

The V call is TRBV9, the J call TRBJ1-2; 9 bases match TRBD1. Trimming took 2 bases from V and 7 from J; bases not matched to a gene: 3. Germline CDR1 is SGDLS and CDR2 is YYNGEE. The CDR3 totals 13 residues. The CDR3 region is CASSVIQGAGYTF. The CDR3 bases are TGTGCCAGCAGCGTCATACAGGGGGCTGGCTACACCTTC.

In nucleotides, the CDR3 is TGCGCCAGCAGCTTGGGGACAGGGTTGGACACTGAAGCTTTCTTT. This sequence encodes CASSLGTGLDTEAFF. The chain combines TRBV5-1 with TRBJ1-1; TRBD1 aligns across 8 bases. V was clipped by 0 bases and J by 3 bases; unmatched bases: 4. There are 15 residues in the CDR3. The germline CDR1 and CDR2 sequences are SGHRS and YFSETQ.

The rearrangement joins TRBV28 to TRBJ2-1; TRBD2 aligns across 7 bases. Trimming took 5 bases from V and 7 from J; bases not matched to a gene: 17. CDR1 and CDR2 (germline): MDHEN, SYDVKM. The CDR3 spans 17 residues. The CDR3 DNA reads TGTGCCAGCAGTACCCCCTTGGGGGGAGGGGAATTGAATGAGCAGTTCTTC. Amino acids: CASSTPLGGGELNEQFF. The complete variable domain, with remaining parts taken from reference TRBV28 and TRBJ2-1, reads DVKVTQSSRYLVKRTGEKVFLECVQDMDHENMFWYRQDPGLGLRLIYFSYDVKMKEKGDIPEGYSVSREKKERFSLILESASTNQTSMYLCASSTPLGGGELNEQFFGPGTRLTVL.

V is TRBV2 and J is TRBJ1-3, with unresolved D. V was cut by 4 bases and J by 0 bases, with 7 bases left in between. The length of the CDR3 is 14 residues. Germline V CDR1 and CDR2: SNHLY, FYNNEI. The chain's CDR3 is CASSVSTSGNTIYF. DNA of the CDR3: TGTGCCAGCAGTGTGTCTACCTCTGGAAACACCATATATTTT.

V gene TRBV30 combines with J gene TRBJ1-3, with D possibly TRBD1 on 6 matching bases. V was cut by 3 bases and J by 2 bases, with 8 bases left in between. The length of the CDR3 is 13 residues. Germline assignment: CDR1 GTSNPN and CDR2 SVGIG (reference sequence). The CDR3 nucleotides are TGTGCCTGGAGCAGGGGCACTGGAAACACCATATATTTT. Translated: CAWSRGTGNTIYF.

V usage is TRBV28 and J usage is TRBJ1-1; 8 positions match TRBD1. J was trimmed by 6 bases and V by 5 bases; bases with no gene match: 11. CDR3 length equals 15 residues. In germline, CDR1 is MDHEN, CDR2 SYDVKM. CDR3 DNA: TGTGCCAGCAGTCGCGGGGATGCCAGGGGGCCTGAAGCTTTCTTT. It translates to CASSRGDARGPEAFF.

The chain couples TRBV28 to TRBJ2-1; 13 bases align to TRBD2. Germline CDR1 reads MDHEN; CDR2 reads SYDVKM. V dropped 6 bases and J dropped 6; count of bases not matched to a gene: 5. The CDR3 loop spans 15 amino acids. The CDR3 loop is CASSERTSGSNEQFF. CDR3 sequence (DNA): TGTGCCAGCAGCGAAAGGACTAGCGGGAGCAATGAGCAGTTCTTC.

The chain recombines TRBV28 with TRBJ1-5; a weak D match, TRBD1 (5 bases). The germline gives CDR1 MDHEN, CDR2 SYDVKM. The germline V and J ends were trimmed by 3 bases and 3 bases, with 18 bases remaining between them. The CDR3 covers 17 residues. The CDR3 here is CASSLVGARIDNQPQHF. In DNA form, the CDR3 reads TGTGCCAGCAGTTTGGTTGGGGCAAGAATCGACAATCAGCCCCAGCATTTT.

This clone was found a few times. The chain has TRBV2 and TRBJ2-7; TRBD2 agrees at 8 bases. After removal of 6 bases from V and 0 bases from J, the junction contained 4 bases not matched to a gene. CDR3 length: 14 amino acids. Germline V CDR1 and CDR2: SNHLY, FYNNEI. CDR3 residues: CASRMTSASYEQYF. Written as DNA, the CDR3 is TGTGCCAGCAGGATGACTAGCGCCTCCTACGAGCAGTACTTC.

V usage is TRBV2 and J usage is TRBJ2-1; no firm D call. This CDR3 comprises 14 residues. V shed 7 bases and J shed 1 base, with 11 bases lying between them. CDR1 and CDR2 from the germline V gene are SNHLY and FYNNEI. The CDR3 loop is CASTARASYNEQFF. The CDR3 coding sequence is TGTGCCAGCACCGCTAGAGCATCCTACAATGAGCAGTTCTTC.

V usage is TRBV5-1 and J usage is TRBJ2-1; the D gene is possibly TRBD2 (7 bases). The ends were cut back, 6 bases at V and 6 bases at J, with 10 bases in the middle. The CDR3 has 12 residues. CDR1 SGHRS and CDR2 YFSETQ come from the germline V gene. CDR3 coding DNA: TGCGCCAGCAAGGGGGGGGCCAATGAGCAGTTCTTC. Its protein product is CASKGGANEQFF.

This sequence joins TRBV29-1 and TRBJ1-3; the D gene is possibly TRBD1 (6 bases). Germline V CDR1 and CDR2: SQVTM, ANQGSEA. V lost 7 bases and J lost 0, with 10 bases in between. The CDR3 has 13 amino acids. The CDR3: CSAGGASGNTIYF. In nucleotides, the CDR3 is TGCAGCGCCGGGGGGGCCTCTGGAAACACCATATATTTT.

This chain connects TRBV19 to TRBJ1-2; no definite D call. Trimming pared 7 bases from V and 4 bases from J, leaving 16 bases between. The CDR3 extends over 14 amino acids. Germline V CDR1 and CDR2: LNHDA, SQIVND (reference sequence). Written as DNA, the CDR3 is TGTGCCAGTACCCTCTCAGGCATCCTCTATGGCTACACCTTC. This encodes CASTLSGILYGYTF.

This chain uses TRBV6-5 with TRBJ2-7; 7 bases fit TRBD2. The CDR3 spans 13 residues. CDR1 is MNHEY and CDR2 is SVGAGI in the germline V gene. The V gene end was trimmed by 6 bases and the J gene end by 7 bases; junction bases not matched to a gene: 9. DNA for the CDR3: TGTGCCAGCAGGGGGGAGGGCCGGATAGAGCAGTACTTC. It codes for CASRGEGRIEQYF.

The genes are TRBV18 and TRBJ2-1; D perhaps matches TRBD2 (5 bases). The germline gives CDR1 KGHSH, CDR2 LQKENI. The CDR3 loop spans 14 amino acids. The V end was cut by 3 bases, the J end by 9 bases, with 15 bases between. The CDR3 DNA reads TGTGCCAGCTCACCTCCTGGAGTTGAGGGTGAGCAGTTCTTC. It is translated as CASSPPGVEGEQFF.

V usage is TRBV5-1 and J usage is TRBJ1-2, with 8 positions matching TRBD1. The CDR3 sequence is 14 residues long. CDR1 is SGHRS and CDR2 is YFSETQ in the germline V gene. V gave up 2 bases and J gave up 4 bases; unmatched junction bases: 4. The CDR3 loop is CASSFNRGGYGYTF. DNA of the CDR3: TGCGCCAGCAGCTTTAACAGGGGGGGCTATGGCTACACCTTC.

This clone was counted once. The chain links TRBV6-6 to TRBJ2-3; TRBD2 matches at 7 bases. The CDR3 contains 12 residues. Per germline, CDR1 MNHNY and CDR2 SVGAGI (reference sequence). V lost 9 bases and J lost 5; bases outside the gene matches: 5. The CDR3 region has the DNA TGTGCCAGTTTTGCGGGAGTAGATACGCAGTATTTT. It is translated as CASFAGVDTQYF.

The chain combines TRBV18 with TRBJ2-1; 7 nucleotides line up with TRBD2. CDR3 length: 14 amino acids. Germline V CDR1 and CDR2: KGHSH, LQKENI. V dropped 2 bases and J dropped 9; count of bases not matched to a gene: 7. CDR3 bases: TGTGCCAGCTCACCAGGAGGACTAGACGGTGAGCAGTTCTTC. As protein: CASSPGGLDGEQFF.

V gene TRBV15 combines with J gene TRBJ2-4; 16 nucleotides align to TRBD2. This CDR3 has 19 amino acids. V was pared by 2 bases and J by 9 bases, with 13 bases of the junction left unmatched. Germline V CDR1 and CDR2: LNHNV, YYDKDF (reference sequence). CDR3 loop: CATSRPSGTSGRVVIIQYF. CDR3 DNA sequence: TGTGCCACCAGCAGACCCTCCGGGACTAGCGGGAGGGTGGTCATCATTCAGTACTTC.

The rearrangement uses TRBV18 and TRBJ2-5, with a weak D call TRBD2 (6 bases). V dropped 2 bases and J dropped 5 bases, with 18 bases sitting between them. Germline CDR1 KGHSH, CDR2 LQKENI. The CDR3 contains 16 residues. This CDR3 is CASSPSNPGAGETQYF. The DNA for the CDR3 is TGTGCCAGCTCACCATCGAATCCGGGAGCTGGGGAGACCCAGTACTTC.

The chain links TRBV2 to TRBJ2-2, with D unclear. The germline V gene has CDR1 SNHLY and CDR2 FYNNEI. V lost 6 bases and J 1 base, leaving 15 bases between the germline ends. This CDR3 region has 16 residues. The DNA of the CDR3 is TGTGCCAGCAGAAGGCTTAGCAGACTGAACACCGGGGAGCTGTTTTTT. Encoded protein: CASRRLSRLNTGELFF.

This sequence joins TRBV7-2 and TRBJ2-1; D call uncertain. Trimming shortened V by 2 bases and J by 10 bases, and 6 bases separated the two germline ends. This CDR3 comprises 11 residues. CDR1 SGHTA and CDR2 FQGNSA come from the germline V gene. CDR3 protein: CASSLILEQFF. The CDR3 DNA reads TGTGCCAGCAGCTTAATACTAGAGCAGTTCTTC.

This clone has only a few counts. The V gene is TRBV27, the J gene TRBJ2-7; a weak D match, TRBD2 (5 bases). From germline, CDR1 is MNHEY and CDR2 SMNVEV (reference sequence). Trimming shortened V by 6 bases and J by 4 bases, and 10 bases separated the two germline ends. The CDR3 extends over 12 amino acids. CDR3 protein: CASRLGAYEQYF. The CDR3 nucleotides read TGTGCCAGCAGACTGGGAGCTTACGAGCAGTACTTC.

CDR3 nucleotide sequence: TGTGCCAGCAGCGCGGAGGTATCGGGAAAGGAACTGTTTTTT. Encoded protein: CASSAEVSGKELFF. This chain links TRBV9 with TRBJ1-4; D is undetermined. In germline, CDR1 is SGDLS, CDR2 YYNGEE. V was pared by 3 bases and J by 12 bases, with 18 bases between. This CDR3 is 14 amino acids long.